A selection of T cell receptor beta chains follows, all from one sample in a study of shared clonotypes between healthy human individuals. Repertoires were generated with immunoSEQ multiplex PCR, while TCRdb's copy carries only in-frame clones and drops some. The table shows around 600,000 clones, with roughly 97% occurring only once. The sample consisted of naive CD4+ T cells sorted from blood. These receptors were obtained from a woman aged 30 to 39 in good health. Both conserved end residues are part of each CDR3. Fields, in order: J gene, D gene, V gene, clone size, CDR3 DNA, CDR3 protein. D genes are given only for firm matches. The size entry is marked missing in some rows and otherwise reads once, few, many or a size class.

j_call: TRBJ2-3; d_call: -; v_call: TRBV28; clone_size: -; cdr3_nt: TGTGCCAGCAGTTTATCCGGGGGTACTAGCACAGATACGCAGTATTTT; cdr3_aa: CASSLSGGTSTDTQYF
j_call: TRBJ2-1; d_call: TRBD2; v_call: TRBV5-1; clone_size: -; cdr3_nt: TGCGCCAGCAGCTTGGTGGGAGGGCATTCCTACAATGAGCAGTTCTTC; cdr3_aa: CASSLVGGHSYNEQFF
j_call: TRBJ2-4; d_call: -; v_call: TRBV5-1; clone_size: -; cdr3_nt: TGCGCCAGCAGCTTGGGGGACCCGGCCAAAAACATTCAGTACTTC; cdr3_aa: CASSLGDPAKNIQYF
j_call: TRBJ2-3; d_call: -; v_call: TRBV5-1; clone_size: -; cdr3_nt: TGCGCCAGCAGCAAATTGCCCTTAGTTCTGGGGGACACAGATACGCAGTATTTT; cdr3_aa: CASSKLPLVLGDTDTQYF
j_call: TRBJ1-2; d_call: TRBD1; v_call: TRBV19; clone_size: -; cdr3_nt: TGTGCCAGTAGCAGACCGGGACAGCCATATGGCTACACCTTC; cdr3_aa: CASSRPGQPYGYTF
j_call: TRBJ1-5; d_call: TRBD1; v_call: TRBV6-5; clone_size: -; cdr3_nt: TGTGCCAGCGGCGGACAGGGTCTCAATCAGCCCCAGCATTTT; cdr3_aa: CASGGQGLNQPQHF
j_call: TRBJ2-3; d_call: TRBD1; v_call: TRBV27; clone_size: -; cdr3_nt: TGTGCCAGCAGACCCGGGACAGCGGACACAGATACGCAGTATTTT; cdr3_aa: CASRPGTADTDTQYF
j_call: TRBJ2-2; d_call: -; v_call: TRBV5-1; clone_size: -; cdr3_nt: TGCGCCAGCAGCTTTGGAGGGGTCACCGGGGAGCTGTTTTTT; cdr3_aa: CASSFGGVTGELFF
j_call: TRBJ2-6; d_call: TRBD1; v_call: TRBV7-8; clone_size: -; cdr3_nt: TGTGCCAGCAGTCCCTCTCCTGGACAGGATTACTCTGGGGCCAACGTCCTGACTTTC; cdr3_aa: CASSPSPGQDYSGANVLTF
j_call: TRBJ1-2; d_call: -; v_call: TRBV28; clone_size: -; cdr3_nt: TGTGCCAGCAGTTGGGGTTCCCGGGGACGACCCGAGCATGGCTACACCTTC; cdr3_aa: CASSWGSRGRPEHGYTF
j_call: TRBJ2-7; d_call: TRBD1; v_call: TRBV28; clone_size: -; cdr3_nt: TGTGCCAGCACCGACAGGGGGTATACCTACGAGCAGTACTTC; cdr3_aa: CASTDRGYTYEQYF
j_call: TRBJ2-1; d_call: -; v_call: TRBV18; clone_size: -; cdr3_nt: TGTGCCAGCCAGGCGGGCGGGTACAATGAGCAGTTCTTC; cdr3_aa: CASQAGGYNEQFF
j_call: TRBJ2-7; d_call: TRBD2; v_call: TRBV28; clone_size: -; cdr3_nt: TGTGCCAGCAGTTTTTCTAGCGGGAGGTACGAGCAGTACTTC; cdr3_aa: CASSFSSGRYEQYF
j_call: TRBJ2-5; d_call: TRBD2; v_call: TRBV5-1; clone_size: -; cdr3_nt: TGCGCCAGCAGCCGAGGGACTAGCGGGACGGAGACCCAGTACTTC; cdr3_aa: CASSRGTSGTETQYF
j_call: TRBJ2-1; d_call: -; v_call: TRBV9; clone_size: -; cdr3_nt: TGTGCCAGCAGCGTTTTTGAAGGGAGCTCCTACAATGAGCAGTTCTTC; cdr3_aa: CASSVFEGSSYNEQFF
j_call: TRBJ2-7; d_call: -; v_call: TRBV5-1; clone_size: -; cdr3_nt: TGCGCCAGCAGCCCCCAGCCGAGCTCCTACGAGCAGTACTTC; cdr3_aa: CASSPQPSSYEQYF
j_call: TRBJ1-2; d_call: -; v_call: TRBV29-1; clone_size: -; cdr3_nt: TGCAGCGTTCACTTCGTGGCGGGTAACTATGGCTACACCTTC; cdr3_aa: CSVHFVAGNYGYTF
j_call: TRBJ2-5; d_call: TRBD2; v_call: TRBV28; clone_size: once; cdr3_nt: TGTGCCAGCAGTTTACTCTTCGTGGCGGGAGGGCCAGAGACCCAGTACTTC; cdr3_aa: CASSLLFVAGGPETQYF
j_call: TRBJ2-3; d_call: TRBD2; v_call: TRBV27; clone_size: -; cdr3_nt: TGTGCCAGCAGTTTAAGTCTACCGCGCGGCCCCGGGACTAGCGGGAGGGCCGGCACAGATACGCAGTATTTT; cdr3_aa: CASSLSLPRGPGTSGRAGTDTQYF
j_call: TRBJ2-2; d_call: TRBD2; v_call: TRBV5-4; clone_size: -; cdr3_nt: TGTGCCAGCAGCATGACTAGCGGGGTCACCGGGGAGCTGTTTTTT; cdr3_aa: CASSMTSGVTGELFF
j_call: TRBJ2-2; d_call: TRBD2; v_call: TRBV5-6; clone_size: -; cdr3_nt: TGTGCCAGCAGCATATTCTCGACTAGCGGGAGTTCGGGGGAGCTGTTTTTT; cdr3_aa: CASSIFSTSGSSGELFF
j_call: TRBJ2-5; d_call: -; v_call: TRBV5-4; clone_size: -; cdr3_nt: TGTGCCAGCAGTACCGTCCAGAACCCGGCAGAGACCCAGTACTTC; cdr3_aa: CASSTVQNPAETQYF
j_call: TRBJ2-5; d_call: TRBD1; v_call: TRBV5-6; clone_size: -; cdr3_nt: TGTGCCAGCAGCCCCATTTATCGGGGACAGGGGTTTCAAGAGACCCAGTACTTC; cdr3_aa: CASSPIYRGQGFQETQYF